This T cell receptor beta chain was profiled in a study of blood T cell repertoires in COVID-19. About the study: T cells, B-cell-depleted T cells, or PBMCs supplied cDNA or gDNA.

This clone was recorded once. The V and J ends lost 2 bases and 7 bases, in that order; junction bases with no gene match: 18. The CDR3 covers 19 residues. CDR1 and CDR2 (germline): SGHAT, FQNNGV. In the study's own analysis: Estimates of nucleated cell counts were drawn from the amplification of reference gene primers. Some clones are missing from TCRdb's copy, which holds only in-frame ones; the method was immunoSEQ multiplex PCR. The V and J calls and clone size come from that table; D and trimming were worked out from the DNA. The repertoire has about 36,000 clones, roughly 87% of them found once; the top ten carry just over 20%.

The chain combines TRBV11-2 with TRBJ2-1, with TRBD2 matching 9 bases. Sample: peripheral blood. The clonotype comes from a man aged 55-75 years with acute or convalescent COVID-19. The CDR3 region is CASSLFPFGAGGGKNEQFF. The CDR3 coding sequence is TGTGCCAGCAGCTTATTCCCCTTCGGCGCGGGAGGGGGCAAAAATGAGCAGTTCTTC.